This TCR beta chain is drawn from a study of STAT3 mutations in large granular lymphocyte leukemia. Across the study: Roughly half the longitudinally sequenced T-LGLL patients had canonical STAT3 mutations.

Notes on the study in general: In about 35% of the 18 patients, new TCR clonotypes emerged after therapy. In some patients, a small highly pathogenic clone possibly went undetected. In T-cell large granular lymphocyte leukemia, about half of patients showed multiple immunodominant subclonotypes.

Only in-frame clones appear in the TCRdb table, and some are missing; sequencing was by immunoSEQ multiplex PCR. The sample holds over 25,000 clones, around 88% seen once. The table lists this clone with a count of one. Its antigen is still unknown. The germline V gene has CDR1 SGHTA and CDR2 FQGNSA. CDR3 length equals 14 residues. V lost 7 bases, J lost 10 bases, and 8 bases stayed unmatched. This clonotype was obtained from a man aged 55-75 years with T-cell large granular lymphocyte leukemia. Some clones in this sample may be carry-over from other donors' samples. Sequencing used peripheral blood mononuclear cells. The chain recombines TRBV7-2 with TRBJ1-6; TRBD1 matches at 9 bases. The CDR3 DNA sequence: TGTGCCAGCACCTCCGGGACAGGGCCCTCACCCCTCCACTTT. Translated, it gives CASTSGTGPSPLHF.